The next 14 T cell receptor beta chains were all read from a single sample in a study of control samples from healthy donors and cancer patients (TCRdb year 2020). To prepare the library, the immunoSEQ multiplex PCR assay was applied. This is the immuneACCESS table as TCRdb keeps it, with only in-frame sequences that have V and J called. A part of the clones is gone; compared with another copy, unresolved V genes explain less than half, and the rest is unexplained. The sample table contains over 60,000 clones; only one count was recorded for almost 85% of them. In total, the top ten clones hold approximately 5% of the sample. Source material: blood. Receptors were obtained from a man aged 35-49 years in good health.

The V and J genes are TRBV2 and TRBJ2-7; 9 bases map to TRBD1. Germline CDR1 SNHLY, CDR2 FYNNEI. This CDR3 is built from 15 residues. V lost 8 bases and J lost 0; bases outside the gene matches: 8. The CDR3 loop reads CASPRDRVDSYEQYF. CDR3 in DNA: TGTGCCAGCCCCCGGGACAGGGTAGACTCCTACGAGCAGTACTTC.

The chain links TRBV4-2 to TRBJ1-1, with D tentatively TRBD1 (5 bases). The V gene's germline CDR1 is LGHNA and CDR2 YNFKEQ. The ends were cut back, 4 bases at V and 4 bases at J, with 7 bases in the middle. This CDR3 comprises 12 residues. The DNA of the CDR3 is TGTGCCAGCAGCCTAGGGGCCACTGAAGCTTTCTTT. Its protein is CASSLGATEAFF.

The V gene is TRBV19, the J gene TRBJ1-4; no firm D call. The CDR3 extends over 13 amino acids. Germline CDR1 and CDR2: LNHDA and SQIVND (reference sequence). Trimming removed 4 bases at V and 5 bases at J, with 8 bases between. CDR3 nucleotides: TGTGCCAGTAGTAATAATGCGAATGAAAAACTGTTTTTT. This codes for CASSNNANEKLFF.

Written as DNA, the CDR3 is TGTGCCAGCAGTTTCTCACCTTCCGGGACAGGGGGCGTAACTGAAGCTTTCTTT. This translates into CASSFSPSGTGGVTEAFF. This chain connects TRBV27 to TRBJ1-1, with TRBD1 matching 12 bases. With V trimmed by 3 bases and J by 5 bases, 13 bases remained unmatched. Germline CDR1 is MNHEY and CDR2 is SMNVEV (reference sequence). There are 18 residues in the CDR3.

This clone was observed once. J is TRBJ2-5 and V is TRBV4-3, with a weak D call TRBD1 (6 bases). Germline V gene data show CDR1 as LGHNA and CDR2 as YSLEER. The CDR3 has 17 amino acids. V lost 1 base, J lost 4 bases, and 19 bases lay in between. CDR3 residues: CASSQAIAGAPGETQYF. DNA for the CDR3: TGCGCCAGCAGCCAAGCGATCGCAGGGGCGCCCGGAGAGACCCAGTACTTC.

This chain links TRBV6-5 with TRBJ2-7; D is ambiguous. Germline loops: CDR1 MNHEY, CDR2 SVGAGI. The CDR3 has 11 amino acids. Trimming removed 6 bases at V and 5 bases at J, with 8 bases between. CDR3 protein: CASSRDNEQYF. DNA of the CDR3: TGTGCCAGCAGCCGAGACAACGAGCAGTACTTC.

Only a few counts were recorded for this clone. The chain carries TRBV6-5 and TRBJ1-1; no firm D call. Trimming left V 3 bases short and J 1 base short, with 3 bases between. Germline V gene sequence: CDR1 MNHEY, CDR2 SVGAGI. The CDR3 contains 12 residues. CDR3 DNA sequence: TGTGCCAGCAGTTATAGGAACACTGAAGCTTTCTTT. Its translation is CASSYRNTEAFF.

The V gene is TRBV18, the J gene TRBJ1-4; 7 nucleotides align to TRBD1. The CDR3 has 15 residues. Unmatched junction bases numbered 5, after V lost 6 bases and J lost 1 base. Germline V lookup: CDR1 KGHSH, CDR2 LQKENI. The CDR3 DNA sequence: TGTGCCAGCTCCGGCACAGGGGTAACTAATGAAAAACTGTTTTTT. Translation gives CASSGTGVTNEKLFF.

CDR3 DNA sequence: TGTGCCAGCAGCTTATTGCGCGGACGCTCCTACAATGAGCAGTTCTTC. Protein sequence: CASSLLRGRSYNEQFF. The genes are TRBV7-9 and TRBJ2-1; the D is unclear. The CDR3 runs 16 residues. V shed 2 bases and J shed 0 bases, with 11 bases lying between them. Germline CDR1 is SEHNR and CDR2 is FQNEAQ (reference sequence).

This clone was seen a handful of times. The chain uses TRBV25-1 and TRBJ2-7; tentative D call: TRBD1 (6 bases). This CDR3 has 14 amino acids. Germline lookup yields CDR1 MGHDK and CDR2 SYGVNS. V lost 8 bases and J lost 2, with 16 bases in between. The CDR3 DNA follows: TGTGCCAGCGCGAAGGGGGAGCCGCCCTACGAGCAGTACTTC. It specifies CASAKGEPPYEQYF.

This clone was seen only once. The chain couples TRBV29-1 to TRBJ2-3, with D possibly being TRBD2 (6 bases). CDR1 and CDR2 (germline): SQVTM, ANQGSEA. The CDR3 has 13 amino acids. V dropped 8 bases and J dropped 2 bases, with 14 bases sitting between them. The CDR3 coding sequence is TGCAGCCAAGTTGGGGGGTCCACAGATACGCAGTATTTT. It specifies CSQVGGSTDTQYF.

The chain recombines TRBV7-9 with TRBJ2-7; either TRBD1 or TRBD2 may fit D (5 bases each). The CDR3 is 14 amino acids. In germline, CDR1 is SEHNR, CDR2 FQNEAQ (reference sequence). The germline V and J ends were trimmed by 3 bases and 1 base, with 10 bases remaining between them. CDR3 residues: CASSFGTVSYEQYF. CDR3 coding DNA: TGTGCCAGCAGCTTCGGGACCGTTTCCTACGAGCAGTACTTC.

The chain uses TRBV6-2 or TRBV6-3 and TRBJ2-7; the match to TRBD2 covers 7 bases. Germline V gives CDR1 MNHEY, CDR2 SVGEGT. With V trimmed by 0 bases and J by 3 bases, 5 bases remained unmatched. CDR3 length: 15 amino acids. The CDR3 here is CASSYSNGGSYEQYF. DNA for the CDR3: TGTGCCAGCAGTTACTCAAATGGCGGGAGCTACGAGCAGTACTTC.

This chain links TRBV11-2 with TRBJ2-5; a weak D match, TRBD2 (6 bases). The CDR3 loop spans 15 amino acids. Germline V gives CDR1 SGHAT, CDR2 FQNNGV. V lost 5 bases and J 2 bases, leaving 15 bases between the germline ends. CDR3 protein: CASSPFGGIQETQYF. CDR3 DNA: TGTGCCAGCAGCCCTTTTGGGGGGATTCAAGAGACCCAGTACTTC. Complete variable domain (other parts from reference TRBV11-2 and TRBJ2-5): EAGVAQSPRYKIIEKRQSVAFWCNPISGHATLYWYQQILGQGPKLLIQFQNNGVVDDSQLPKDRFSAERLKGVDSTLKIQPAKLEDSAVYLCASSPFGGIQETQYFGPGTRLLVL.